The entry that follows covers one TCR beta chain sequence. This sample stems from a study of blood T cell repertoires in COVID-19. Study as a whole: T cells, B-cell-depleted T cells, or PBMCs supplied cDNA or gDNA.

Cohort 3 recovered donors had two negative PCRs, clearance, or symptom resolution. Some clones are missing from TCRdb's copy, which holds only in-frame ones; the method was immunoSEQ multiplex PCR. Among about 120,000 clones listed, over 80% were seen once. V was clipped by 6 bases and J by 8 bases, with 13 bases between them. This CDR3 has 13 amino acids. Germline-derived CDR1 and CDR2 are KGHSH and LQKENI. The chain uses TRBV18 and TRBJ1-4; possibly TRBD1 for D (6 bases). This TCR was sampled from a woman aged 25 to 39 who had recovered from COVID-19. The sequencing input was PBMCs or T cells enriched from blood (not recorded which). The CDR3, as DNA: TGTGCCAGCTCGCGGGGGCGCGAGGAAAAACTGTTTTTT. Translation: CASSRGREEKLFF.